The rows below give T cell receptor beta chains drawn from one sample of a study of T cells in Graves' hyperthyroidism and ophthalmopathy. A single record per CDR3 protein comes from TCRdb applying MiXCR to the multiplex PCR reads. The sample contains around 350,000 distinct CDR3 sequences, about 20% of which appear only once. The source material was blood. The receptors come from a woman between 18 and 30 years old with Graves' hyperthyroidism. The conserved cysteine and the conserved F or W are not part of the CDR3 here. The order of the fields is J gene, V gene, CDR3 protein.

J: TRBJ1-1; V: TRBV11-1; CDR3: ASSLALGAVDTEAF
J: TRBJ1-1; V: TRBV28; CDR3: ASRPYRWGAMNTEAF
J: TRBJ1-3; V: TRBV6-4; CDR3: ASTSGGSGNTIY
J: TRBJ2-7; V: TRBV20-1; CDR3: SAREPTGKMYEQY
J: TRBJ2-5; V: TRBV28; CDR3: ASGQRQETQY
J: TRBJ1-2; V: TRBV9; CDR3: ASSDRTGAGYT
J: TRBJ2-5; V: TRBV11-1; CDR3: ASSFYQETQY
J: TRBJ1-3; V: TRBV18; CDR3: ASSPSVTSGNTIY
J: TRBJ2-2; V: TRBV25-1; CDR3: ASRGSRGRLF
J: TRBJ1-1; V: TRBV20-1; CDR3: SAIPGQANTEAF
J: TRBJ2-4; V: TRBV11-2; CDR3: ASSLDRVRNIQY
J: TRBJ1-2; V: TRBV6-2/TRBV6-3; CDR3: ASRHTNYGYT
J: TRBJ1-5; V: TRBV6-1; CDR3: ASSDSTDYQPQH
J: TRBJ1-6; V: TRBV10-3; CDR3: AISNSDGNSPLH
J: TRBJ1-5; V: TRBV29-1; CDR3: SVLLRGNQPQH
J: TRBJ1-5; V: TRBV6-1; CDR3: ASSEEGRVGNQPQH
J: TRBJ1-1; V: TRBV6-1; CDR3: ASSQGQGRGQATAF
J: TRBJ2-7; V: TRBV20-1; CDR3: SAREADPSDEQY
J: TRBJ2-7; V: TRBV12-3/TRBV12-4; CDR3: ASSSSGPAYEQY
J: TRBJ1-5; V: TRBV12-3/TRBV12-4; CDR3: ASSLKSGVGNQPQH
J: TRBJ2-5; V: TRBV3-1; CDR3: ASSQHAAPGTQY
J: TRBJ1-1; V: TRBV10-1; CDR3: ASSDLNTEAF